This T cell receptor (beta chain) comes out of a study of metastatic and nonmetastatic thyroid tumors. Across the study: It was across blood and tumor or nodule tissue from malignant and benign thyroid patients that repertoires were compared.

Remarks on this clone: The antigen is not known.

In germline, CDR1 is SGHTA, CDR2 FQGNSA. The CDR3 length is 14 residues. V was clipped by 5 bases and J by 3 bases, with 14 bases between them. All patients reached thyroid surgery having received no treatment beforehand. Authors' analysis steps: A classifier of distant metastasis in papillary thyroid cancer was built from CDR3 differences (across clinicopathological groups). TCRdb re-called the PCR reads with MiXCR. The V and J calls and clone size are TCRdb's, not the authors'. The table includes 7,500 to 9,500 clones, less than 40% detected once. Study observations and caveats: Reportedly, malignant thyroid tumors had significantly higher TCR beta diversity than benign nodules, in blood and tumor.

The chain couples TRBV7-2 to TRBJ2-7; the D gene is possibly TRBD2 (5 bases). The source material was tumor tissue. The sequence derives from a female donor with papillary thyroid cancer or a benign thyroid nodule (not recorded which). Some clones in this sample may be carry-over from other donors' samples. The CDR3 loop is CASSLYPGLYEQYF. The DNA of the CDR3 is TGTGCCAGCAGCCTCTACCCAGGACTCTACGAGCAGTACTTC.